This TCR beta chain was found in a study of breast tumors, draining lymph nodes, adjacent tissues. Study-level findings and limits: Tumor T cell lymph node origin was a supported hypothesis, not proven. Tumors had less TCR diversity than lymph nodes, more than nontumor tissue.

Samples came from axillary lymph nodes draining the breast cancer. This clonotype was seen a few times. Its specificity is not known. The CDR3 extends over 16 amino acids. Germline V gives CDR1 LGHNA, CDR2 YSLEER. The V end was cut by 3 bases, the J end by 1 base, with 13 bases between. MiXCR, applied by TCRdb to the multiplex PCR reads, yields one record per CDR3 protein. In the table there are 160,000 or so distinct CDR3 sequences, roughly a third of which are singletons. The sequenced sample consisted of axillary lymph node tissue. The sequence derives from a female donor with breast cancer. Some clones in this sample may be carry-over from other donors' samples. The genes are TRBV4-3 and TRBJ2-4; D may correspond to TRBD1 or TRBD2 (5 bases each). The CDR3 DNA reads TGCGCCAGCAGCCAGGTACGAGAGGGGGCCAAAAACATTCAGTACTTC. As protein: CASSQVREGAKNIQYF.